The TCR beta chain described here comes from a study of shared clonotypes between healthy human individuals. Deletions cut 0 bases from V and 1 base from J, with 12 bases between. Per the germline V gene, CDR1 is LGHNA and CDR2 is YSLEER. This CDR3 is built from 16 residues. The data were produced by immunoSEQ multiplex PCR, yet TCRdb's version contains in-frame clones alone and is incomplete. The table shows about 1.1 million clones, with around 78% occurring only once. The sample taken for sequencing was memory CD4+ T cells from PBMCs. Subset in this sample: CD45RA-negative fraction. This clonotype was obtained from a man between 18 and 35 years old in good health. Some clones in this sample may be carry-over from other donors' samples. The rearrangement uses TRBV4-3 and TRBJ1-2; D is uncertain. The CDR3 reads CASSQDSVRGNYGYTF. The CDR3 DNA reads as TGCGCCAGCAGCCAAGATTCAGTCCGGGGTAACTATGGCTACACCTTC.